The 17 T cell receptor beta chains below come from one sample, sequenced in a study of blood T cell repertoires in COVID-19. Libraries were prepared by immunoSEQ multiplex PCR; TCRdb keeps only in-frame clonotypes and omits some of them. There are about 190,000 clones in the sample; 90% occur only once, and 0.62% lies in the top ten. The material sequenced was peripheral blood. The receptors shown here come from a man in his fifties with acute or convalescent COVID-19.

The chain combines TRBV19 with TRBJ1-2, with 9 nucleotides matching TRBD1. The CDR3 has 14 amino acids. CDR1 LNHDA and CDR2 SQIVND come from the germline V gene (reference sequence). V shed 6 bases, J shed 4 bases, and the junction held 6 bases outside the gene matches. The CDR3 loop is CASRRDRAGYGYTF. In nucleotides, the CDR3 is TGTGCCAGTAGGCGGGACAGGGCAGGCTATGGCTACACCTTC.

CDR3 nucleotides: TGTGCCAGCAGCGAACCGGGACTCTCCGCAGAGACCCAGTACTTC. This encodes CASSEPGLSAETQYF. J is TRBJ2-5 and V is TRBV3-1 (or the pseudogene TRBV3-2), with D maybe TRBD2 (6 bases). The CDR3 has 15 residues. The germline gives CDR1 LGHDT, CDR2 YNNKEL (reference sequence). The V end lost 5 bases, the J end lost 4 bases, and 17 bases lay between the germline ends.

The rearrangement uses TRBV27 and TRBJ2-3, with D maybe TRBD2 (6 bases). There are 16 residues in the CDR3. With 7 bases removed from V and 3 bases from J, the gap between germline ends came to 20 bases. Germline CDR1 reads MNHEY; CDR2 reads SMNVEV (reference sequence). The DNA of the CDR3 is TGTGCCAGCACCGGCGGGGAGGTTTGGCGTACAGATACGCAGTATTTT. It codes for CASTGGEVWRTDTQYF.

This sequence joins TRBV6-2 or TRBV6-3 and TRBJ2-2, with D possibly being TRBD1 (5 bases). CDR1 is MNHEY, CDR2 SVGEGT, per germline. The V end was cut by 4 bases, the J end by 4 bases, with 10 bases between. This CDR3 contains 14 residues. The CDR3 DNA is TGTGCCAGCAGTTTGGGGCGGAGCACCGGGGAGCTGTTTTTT. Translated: CASSLGRSTGELFF.

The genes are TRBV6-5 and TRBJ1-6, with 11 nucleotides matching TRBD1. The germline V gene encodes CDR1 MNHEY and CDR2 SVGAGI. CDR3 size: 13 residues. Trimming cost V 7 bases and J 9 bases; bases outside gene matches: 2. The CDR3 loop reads CASIGQGASPLHF. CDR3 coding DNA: TGTGCCAGCATTGGACAGGGGGCTTCACCCCTCCACTTT.

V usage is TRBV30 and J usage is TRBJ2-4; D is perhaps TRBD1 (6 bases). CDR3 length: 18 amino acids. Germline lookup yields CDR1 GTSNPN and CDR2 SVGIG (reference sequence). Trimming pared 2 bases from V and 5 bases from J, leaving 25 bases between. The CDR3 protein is CAWSQLIPKNREQNIQYF. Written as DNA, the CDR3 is TGTGCCTGGAGTCAATTAATCCCCAAGAACAGGGAACAAAACATTCAGTACTTC.

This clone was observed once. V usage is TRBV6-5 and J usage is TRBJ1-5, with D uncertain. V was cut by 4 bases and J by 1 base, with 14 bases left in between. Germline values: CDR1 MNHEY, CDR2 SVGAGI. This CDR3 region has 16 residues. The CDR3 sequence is CASSSRHTDSNQPQHF. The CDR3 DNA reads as TGTGCCAGCAGTTCTCGCCATACAGACAGCAATCAGCCCCAGCATTTT.

CDR3 sequence reads: CASSFSRGNSPLHF. For the CDR3, the DNA is TGTGCCAGCAGTTTTTCCAGGGGGAATTCACCCCTCCACTTT. The gene calls are TRBV27 and TRBJ1-6; 7 bases are shared with TRBD1. The CDR3 spans 14 residues. Trimming removed 3 bases from V and 7 bases from J; junction bases left unmatched: 3. Germline V gene sequence: CDR1 MNHEY, CDR2 SMNVEV (reference sequence).

CDR3 coding DNA: TGTGCCAGCAGTGAAGCGCGTAATTTGGAGCAGTACTTC. Its protein product is CASSEARNLEQYF. The chain has TRBV6-1 and TRBJ2-7, with no clear D. Trimming cost V 0 bases and J 7 bases, with 10 bases left between them. This CDR3 contains 13 residues. Germline V gene lookup returns CDR1 MNHNS and CDR2 SASEGT.

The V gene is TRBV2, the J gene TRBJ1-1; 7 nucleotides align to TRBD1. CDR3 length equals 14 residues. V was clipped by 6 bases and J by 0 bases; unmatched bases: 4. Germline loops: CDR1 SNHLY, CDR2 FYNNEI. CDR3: CASRTTGMNTEAFF. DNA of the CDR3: TGTGCCAGCAGGACGACAGGGATGAACACTGAAGCTTTCTTT.

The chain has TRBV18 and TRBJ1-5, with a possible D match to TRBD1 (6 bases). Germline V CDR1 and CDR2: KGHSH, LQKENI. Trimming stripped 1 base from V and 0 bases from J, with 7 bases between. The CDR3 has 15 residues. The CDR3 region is CASSPLTGSNQPQHF. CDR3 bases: TGTGCCAGCTCACCACTGACAGGTAGCAATCAGCCCCAGCATTTT.

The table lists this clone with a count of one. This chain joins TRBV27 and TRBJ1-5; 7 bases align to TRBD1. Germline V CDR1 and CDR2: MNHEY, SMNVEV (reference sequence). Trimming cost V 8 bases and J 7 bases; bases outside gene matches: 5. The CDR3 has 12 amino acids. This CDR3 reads CASGQVYQPQHF. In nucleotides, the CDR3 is TGTGCCAGCGGACAGGTTTACCAGCCCCAGCATTTT.

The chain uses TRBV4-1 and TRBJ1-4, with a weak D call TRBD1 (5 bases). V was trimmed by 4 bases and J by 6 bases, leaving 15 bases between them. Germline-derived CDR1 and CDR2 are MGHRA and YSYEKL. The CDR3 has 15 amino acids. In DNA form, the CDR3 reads TGCGCCAGCAGCCGGGGGAGGGCCCGCGATGAAAAACTGTTTTTT. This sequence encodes CASSRGRARDEKLFF.

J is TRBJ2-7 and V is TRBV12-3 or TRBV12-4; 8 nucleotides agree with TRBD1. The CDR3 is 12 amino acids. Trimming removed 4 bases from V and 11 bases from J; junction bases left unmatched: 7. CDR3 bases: TGTGCCAGCAGTTCGGACAGGGTAAGAGAGTACTTC. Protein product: CASSSDRVREYF.

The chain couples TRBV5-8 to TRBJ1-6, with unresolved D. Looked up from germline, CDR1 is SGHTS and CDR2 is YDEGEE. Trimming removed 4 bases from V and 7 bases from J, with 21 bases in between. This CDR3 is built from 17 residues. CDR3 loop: CASSPTATFGWNSPLHF. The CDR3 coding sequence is TGTGCCAGCAGCCCTACTGCAACCTTCGGGTGGAATTCACCCCTCCACTTT.

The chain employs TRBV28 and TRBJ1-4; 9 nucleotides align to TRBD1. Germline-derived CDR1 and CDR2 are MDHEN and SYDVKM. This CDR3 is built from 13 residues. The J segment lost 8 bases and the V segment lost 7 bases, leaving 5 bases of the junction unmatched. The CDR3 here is CASKGTGNEKLFF. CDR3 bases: TGTGCCAGCAAGGGGACAGGGAACGAAAAACTGTTTTTT.

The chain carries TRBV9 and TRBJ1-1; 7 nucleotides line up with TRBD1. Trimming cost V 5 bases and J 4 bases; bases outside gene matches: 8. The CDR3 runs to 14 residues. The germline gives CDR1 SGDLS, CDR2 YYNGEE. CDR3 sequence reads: CASSHAGTVTEAFF. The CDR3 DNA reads TGTGCCAGCAGTCACGCGGGGACAGTCACTGAAGCTTTCTTT.